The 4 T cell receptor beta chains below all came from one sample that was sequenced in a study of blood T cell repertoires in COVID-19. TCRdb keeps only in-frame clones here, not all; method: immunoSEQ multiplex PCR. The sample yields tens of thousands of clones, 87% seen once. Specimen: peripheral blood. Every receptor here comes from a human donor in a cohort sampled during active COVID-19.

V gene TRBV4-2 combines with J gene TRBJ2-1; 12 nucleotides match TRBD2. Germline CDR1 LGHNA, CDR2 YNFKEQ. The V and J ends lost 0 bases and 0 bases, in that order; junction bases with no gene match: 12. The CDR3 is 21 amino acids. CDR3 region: CASSQDSPRLAGASSYNEQFF. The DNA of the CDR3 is TGTGCCAGCAGCCAAGATTCCCCGCGACTAGCGGGGGCCAGCTCCTACAATGAGCAGTTCTTC.

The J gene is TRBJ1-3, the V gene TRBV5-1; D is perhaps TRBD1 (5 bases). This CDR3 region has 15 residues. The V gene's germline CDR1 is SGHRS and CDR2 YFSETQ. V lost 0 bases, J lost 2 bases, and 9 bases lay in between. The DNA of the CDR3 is TGCGCCAGCAGCTTGGGGGCAGGGACTGGAAACACCATATATTTT. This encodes CASSLGAGTGNTIYF.

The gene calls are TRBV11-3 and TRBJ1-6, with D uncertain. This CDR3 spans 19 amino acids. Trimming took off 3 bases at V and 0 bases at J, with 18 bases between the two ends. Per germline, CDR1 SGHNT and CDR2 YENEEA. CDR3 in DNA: TGTGCCAGCAGCTTGTTTGGGTACCCGGCGGGCTCCTATAATTCACCCCTCCACTTT. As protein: CASSLFGYPAGSYNSPLHF.

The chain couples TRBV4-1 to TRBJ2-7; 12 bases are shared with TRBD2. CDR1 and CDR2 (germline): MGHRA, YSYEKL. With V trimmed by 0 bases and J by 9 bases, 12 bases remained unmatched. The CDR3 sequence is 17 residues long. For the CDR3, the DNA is TGCGCCAGCAGCCAAGATCCCAGACTAGCGGGAGAGGGGGGGCAGTACTTC. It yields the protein CASSQDPRLAGEGGQYF.